The 12 T cell receptor beta chains listed next were all sequenced from one sample in a study of CD8 T cells in Susac syndrome. cDNA came from around 0.5 to 1 ug RNA primed by random hexamers. MiXCR, run by TCRdb on the immunoSEQ multiplex PCR reads, gives a single entry per CDR3 protein. The sample consists of about 210,000 distinct CDR3 sequences, roughly 96% of them appearing once. The sample comprised CD4+ T cells from PBMCs. The receptor set was obtained from a human donor with multiple sclerosis.

The rearrangement links TRBV30 to TRBJ2-7; D call uncertain. CDR1 and CDR2 from the germline V gene are GTSNPN and SVGIG (reference sequence). The CDR3 contains 11 residues. The V gene lost 2 bases and the J gene lost 4 bases, with 6 bases spanning the gap. The CDR3 region is CAWSPNYEQYF. CDR3 DNA sequence: TGTGCCTGGAGTCCTAATTACGAGCAGTACTTC.

In its sample, this clonotype was seen once. The rearrangement links TRBV20-1 to TRBJ1-2; 7 positions agree with TRBD1. This CDR3 is 13 amino acids long. Germline CDR1 and CDR2: DFQATT and SNEGSKA (reference sequence). Unmatched junction bases numbered 16, after V lost 6 bases and J lost 12 bases. In nucleotides, the CDR3 is TGCAGTGCGACTATATCGGGGAGGGGGCAGGACACCTTC. Its protein product is CSATISGRGQDTF.

This chain uses TRBV7-9 with TRBJ2-7, with 7 bases matching TRBD1. The CDR3 totals 14 residues. From germline, CDR1 is SEHNR and CDR2 FQNEAQ (reference sequence). With 4 bases clipped from V and 5 bases from J, the junction kept 8 bases outside the gene matches. DNA for the CDR3: TGTGCCAGCAGCTCACAGGGGCTAGGAAACGAGCAGTACTTC. Encoded protein: CASSSQGLGNEQYF.

The chain has TRBV12-5 and TRBJ1-1; D is possibly TRBD1 (5 bases). The germline CDR1 and CDR2 sequences are LGHNT and FRNRAP. V was trimmed by 1 base and J by 11 bases, leaving 23 bases between them. This CDR3 comprises 16 residues. CDR3 residues: CASGLDPWGNNPPAFF. The CDR3 DNA reads TGTGCTAGTGGTTTGGATCCCTGGGGGAACAATCCCCCCGCTTTCTTT.

The chain has TRBV7-3 and TRBJ2-7, with 9 positions matching TRBD1. The CDR3 length is 15 residues. Germline CDR1 reads SGHTA; CDR2 reads FQGTGA. V lost 4 bases to trimming and J lost 4 bases; unmatched junction nucleotides: 8. CDR3 amino acids: CASSSYPGQGYEQYF. The CDR3 nucleotides are TGTGCCAGCAGCTCATACCCGGGACAGGGTTACGAGCAGTACTTC. Variable domain in full (rest from reference TRBV7-3 and TRBJ2-7): GAGVSQTPSNKVTEKGKYVELRCDPISGHTALYWYRQSLGQGPEFLIYFQGTGAADDSGLPNDRFFAVRPEGSVSTLKIQRTERGDSAVYLCASSSYPGQGYEQYFGPGTRLTVT.

The CDR3 region has the DNA TGTGCCAGCAGCATCGAGACGGGGGACCAAGAGACCCAGTACTTC. It encodes CASSIETGDQETQYF. The rearrangement uses TRBV9 and TRBJ2-5, with a tentative D call TRBD2 (6 bases). The V end was cut by 4 bases, the J end by 0 bases, with 13 bases between. Per germline, CDR1 SGDLS and CDR2 YYNGEE. This CDR3 region has 15 residues.

DNA for the CDR3: TGTGCCAGCATTGGGGCGATATATGGCTACACCTTC. It yields the protein CASIGAIYGYTF. The V call is TRBV28, the J call TRBJ1-2, with a weak D call TRBD1 (5 bases). There are 12 residues in the CDR3. The ends were cut back, 7 bases at V and 5 bases at J, with 11 bases in the middle. Looked up from germline, CDR1 is MDHEN and CDR2 is SYDVKM.

The CDR3 DNA reads TGTGCCACCAGCCGGCGGGGGGGGCTCCTTGTATCCCAGTACTTC. This encodes CATSRRGGLLVSQYF. This chain connects TRBV15 to TRBJ2-5, with 9 bases identical to TRBD2. Unmatched junction bases numbered 13, after V lost 5 bases and J lost 9 bases. The germline gives CDR1 LNHNV, CDR2 YYDKDF (reference sequence). CDR3 length equals 15 residues. Filled out from reference TRBV15 and TRBJ2-5, the complete variable domain reads DAMVIQNPRYQVTQFGKPVTLSCSQTLNHNVMYWYQQKSSQAPKLLFHYYDKDFNNEADTPDNFQSRRPNTSFCFLDIRSPGLGDTAMYLCATSRRGGLLVSQYFGPGTRLLVL.

V is TRBV4-2 and J is TRBJ2-7, with 14 bases fitting TRBD2. The V gene's germline CDR1 is LGHNA and CDR2 YNFKEQ. The junction had 9 bases not matched to a gene; V was cut back by 3 bases and J by 5 bases. The CDR3 is made up of 17 amino acids. CDR3: CASSQFSTSGGADEQYF. The CDR3 DNA is TGTGCCAGCAGCCAGTTCTCGACTAGCGGGGGGGCCGACGAGCAGTACTTC.

The chain carries TRBV2 and TRBJ1-5; 8 bases fit TRBD1. CDR1 and CDR2 (germline): SNHLY, FYNNEI. This CDR3 contains 14 residues. V dropped 7 bases and J dropped 11; count of bases not matched to a gene: 13. The CDR3 is CASTLQGVDRTQHF. The CDR3 DNA reads TGTGCCAGCACCCTACAGGGGGTGGATCGCACCCAGCATTTT. The full variable domain, completed using reference TRBV2 and TRBJ1-5, is EPEVTQTPSHQVTQMGQEVILRCVPISNHLYFYWYRQILGQKVEFLVSFYNNEISEKSEIFDDQFSVERPDGSNFTLKIRSTKLEDSAMYFCASTLQGVDRTQHFGDGTRLSIL.

This CDR3 reads CSVEDGGGELFF. In DNA form, the CDR3 reads TGCAGCGTTGAAGATGGAGGTGGGGAGCTGTTTTTT. The V gene is TRBV29-1, the J gene TRBJ2-2; D is perhaps TRBD2 (5 bases). V was clipped by 0 bases and J by 8 bases, with 7 bases between them. From germline, CDR1 is SQVTM and CDR2 ANQGSEA. The CDR3 is 12 residues long.

The V and J genes are TRBV12-3 or TRBV12-4 and TRBJ2-7; 7 positions match TRBD1. The length of the CDR3 is 15 residues. Trimming took 4 bases from V and 1 from J; bases not matched to a gene: 7. CDR3 in amino acids: CASSSPGQRSYEQYF. The CDR3 DNA reads TGTGCCAGCAGTTCACCGGGACAGCGTTCCTACGAGCAGTACTTC.